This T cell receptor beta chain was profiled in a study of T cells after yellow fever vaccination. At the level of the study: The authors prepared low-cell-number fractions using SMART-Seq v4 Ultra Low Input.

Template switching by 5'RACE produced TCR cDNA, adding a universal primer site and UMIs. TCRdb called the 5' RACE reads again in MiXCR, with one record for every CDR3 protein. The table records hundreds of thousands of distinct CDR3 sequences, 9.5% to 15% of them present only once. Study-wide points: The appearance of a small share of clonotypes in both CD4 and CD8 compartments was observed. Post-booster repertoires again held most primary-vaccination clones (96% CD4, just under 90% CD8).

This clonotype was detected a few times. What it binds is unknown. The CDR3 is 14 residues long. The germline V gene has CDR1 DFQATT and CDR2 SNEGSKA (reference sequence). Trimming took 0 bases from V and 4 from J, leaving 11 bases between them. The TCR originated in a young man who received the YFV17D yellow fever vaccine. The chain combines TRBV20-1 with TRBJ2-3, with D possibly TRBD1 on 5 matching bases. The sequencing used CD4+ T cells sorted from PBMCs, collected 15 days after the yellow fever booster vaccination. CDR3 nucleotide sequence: TGCAGTGCTAGAGATGACAGCTTCGCAGATACGCAGTATTTT. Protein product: CSARDDSFADTQYF.